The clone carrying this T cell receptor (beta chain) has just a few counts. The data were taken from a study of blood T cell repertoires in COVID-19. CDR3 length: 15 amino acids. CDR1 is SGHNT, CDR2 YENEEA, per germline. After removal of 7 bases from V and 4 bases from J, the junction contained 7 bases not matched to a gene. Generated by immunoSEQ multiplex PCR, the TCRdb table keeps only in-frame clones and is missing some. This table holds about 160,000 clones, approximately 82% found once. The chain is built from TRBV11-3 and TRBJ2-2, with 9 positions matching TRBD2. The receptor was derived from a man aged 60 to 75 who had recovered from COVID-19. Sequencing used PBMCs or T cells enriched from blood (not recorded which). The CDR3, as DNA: TGTGCCAGCACCCCTCTAGCGGGGACCACCGGGGAGCTGTTTTTT. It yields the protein CASTPLAGTTGELFF.